The subject of this entry is one T cell receptor (beta chain). As yet, its antigen is unknown. Different DNA sequences within this sample yield the same CDR3. The entire patient cohort was treatment-naive prior to thyroid surgery. TCRdb re-called clones via MiXCR from the PCR reads. The data hold roughly 5,900 clones, with 25% observed a single time. CDR3 length: 19 amino acids. The ends lost 5 bases at V and 7 bases at J; junction bases unmatched: 20. CDR1 is PRHDT, CDR2 FYEKMQ, per germline (reference sequence). The sample is drawn from a study of metastatic and nonmetastatic thyroid tumors. Points from the study as a whole: Significantly greater TCR beta diversity was reportedly found in malignant thyroid tumors than in benign nodules (in blood and tumor).

This chain connects TRBV13 to TRBJ2-3, with 11 bases fitting TRBD2. Sample: adjacent normal tissue. The TCR comes from a male donor with papillary thyroid cancer or a benign thyroid nodule (not recorded which). Some clones in this sample may be carry-over from other donors' samples. Written as DNA, the CDR3 is TGTGCCAGCAGCCTCGGTACAGGCATGGGACTAGCGGCTTCTAATACGCAGTATTTT. Translating gives CASSLGTGMGLAASNTQYF.